A single sample gave rise to the 24 T cell receptor beta chains below, sequenced in a study of PD-1 blockade in classical Hodgkin lymphoma. In every patient, relapse followed autologous stem cell transplantation, while exposure to brentuximab vedotin differed. Generated by immunoSEQ multiplex PCR, the TCRdb table keeps only in-frame clones and is missing some. Of about 24,000 clones listed, about 80% were seen once; the top ten hold approximately 6.4%. The starting material was peripheral blood mononuclear cells (PBMCs), obtained at baseline. These receptors all come from a human donor with classical Hodgkin lymphoma.

The chain has TRBV5-1 and TRBJ2-5, with 8 positions matching TRBD1. The germline V gene has CDR1 SGHRS and CDR2 YFSETQ. V lost 4 bases and J lost 4; bases outside the gene matches: 12. This CDR3 spans 16 amino acids. CDR3 protein: CASSLQAQGAGETQYF. The CDR3 DNA sequence: TGCGCCAGCAGCCTTCAGGCCCAGGGGGCGGGAGAGACCCAGTACTTC.

V is TRBV9 and J is TRBJ1-3; D unresolved. The CDR3 length is 15 residues. The germline V gene encodes CDR1 SGDLS and CDR2 YYNGEE. V dropped 0 bases and J dropped 9 bases, with 16 bases sitting between them. The chain's CDR3 is CASSVGNGVGRTIYF. In nucleotides, the CDR3 is TGTGCCAGCAGCGTAGGGAACGGAGTCGGGCGCACCATATATTTT.

V gene TRBV5-1 combines with J gene TRBJ1-1; no clear D gene. Trimming took off 3 bases at V and 1 base at J, with 10 bases between the two ends. This CDR3 contains 14 residues. CDR1 is SGHRS, CDR2 YFSETQ, per germline. The CDR3 here is CASSYLTPNTEAFF. The CDR3 DNA reads TGCGCCAGCAGCTACCTGACACCGAACACTGAAGCTTTCTTT.

The genes are TRBV30 and TRBJ1-1; D is unresolved. Trimming took off 5 bases at V and 0 bases at J, with 4 bases between the two ends. Germline V lookup: CDR1 GTSNPN, CDR2 SVGIG (reference sequence). The CDR3 spans 11 residues. CDR3 region: CAWLLNTEAFF. The CDR3 DNA is TGTGCCTGGCTACTGAACACTGAAGCTTTCTTT.

The sample holds a few counts of this clone. CDR3 DNA sequence: TGTGCCAGCAGCCAGGGACAGGGGCGATCCTATGGCTACACCTTC. Its protein is CASSQGQGRSYGYTF. The chain links TRBV14 to TRBJ1-2; 10 bases match TRBD1. Looked up from germline, CDR1 is SGHDN and CDR2 is FVKESK. This CDR3 region has 15 residues. The V segment lost 3 bases and the J segment 4 bases; nucleotides outside the gene matches: 5.

The CDR3 sequence is CASSLAGGKGGNTIYF. The CDR3 DNA follows: TGTGCCAGCAGCTTGGCAGGGGGAAAGGGTGGAAACACCATATATTTT. V and J are TRBV7-6 and TRBJ1-3, with 7 bases identical to TRBD1. V gave up 3 bases and J gave up 3 bases; unmatched junction bases: 8. CDR1 and CDR2 (germline): SGHVS, FNYEAQ. This CDR3 contains 16 residues.

This sequence joins TRBV9 and TRBJ1-1, with 7 bases aligning to TRBD1. Per the germline V gene, CDR1 is SGDLS and CDR2 is YYNGEE. Unmatched junction bases numbered 4, after V lost 4 bases and J lost 1 base. The CDR3 is made up of 14 amino acids. The CDR3 DNA is TGTGCCAGCAGCTTCCGGGACAGGAACACTGAAGCTTTCTTT. Protein sequence: CASSFRDRNTEAFF. Combining the CDR3 with reference TRBV9 and TRBJ1-1 gives the whole variable domain DSGVTQTPKHLITATGQRVTLRCSPRSGDLSVYWYQQSLDQGLQFLIQYYNGEERAKGNILERFSAQQFPDLHSELNLSSLELGDSALYFCASSFRDRNTEAFFGQGTRLTVV.

CDR3 coding DNA: TGTGCCAGCAGCCAGGGGTTAAGTAACTATGGCTACACCTTC. Protein product: CASSQGLSNYGYTF. The chain carries TRBV28 and TRBJ1-2, with D perhaps matching TRBD1 (6 bases). This CDR3 contains 14 residues. CDR1 is MDHEN, CDR2 SYDVKM, per germline. V lost 6 bases and J 1 base, leaving 12 bases between the germline ends.

This clone was recorded once. The gene calls are TRBV7-2 and TRBJ2-7; D may be TRBD1 or TRBD2 (7 bases each). The CDR3 has 16 residues. The V end lost 2 bases, the J end lost 6 bases, and 20 bases lay between the germline ends. Germline V gives CDR1 SGHTA, CDR2 FQGNSA. CDR3 amino acids: CASSLSRQGGGGEQYF. The DNA for the CDR3 is TGTGCCAGCAGCTTATCTCGGCAGGGGGGAGGGGGCGAGCAGTACTTC.

This chain joins TRBV28 and TRBJ2-1; 10 nucleotides align to TRBD2. This CDR3 is 17 amino acids long. Germline CDR1 is MDHEN and CDR2 is SYDVKM. The V segment lost 6 bases and the J segment 1 base; nucleotides outside the gene matches: 9. This CDR3 reads CASRSPSGGLSYNEQFF. For the CDR3, the DNA is TGTGCCAGCAGATCTCCTAGCGGGGGATTATCCTACAATGAGCAGTTCTTC.

The chain couples TRBV5-1 to TRBJ2-2; no clear D. The CDR3 contains 16 residues. The ends were cut back, 2 bases at V and 5 bases at J, with 16 bases in the middle. Germline CDR1 is SGHRS and CDR2 is YFSETQ. The CDR3 sequence: CASSFAPGSGTGELFF. The CDR3 DNA sequence: TGCGCCAGCAGCTTCGCCCCTGGTTCTGGGACCGGGGAGCTGTTTTTT.

In this sample, this clone turned up once. This rearrangement joins TRBV7-9 to TRBJ2-1; TRBD1 matches at 8 bases. The CDR3 runs 15 residues. The V gene's germline CDR1 is SEHNR and CDR2 FQNEAQ (reference sequence). Trimming removed 5 bases from V and 6 bases from J; junction bases left unmatched: 9. The CDR3 loop is CASSGQGWGRNEQFF. Here the CDR3 DNA reads TGTGCCAGCAGCGGACAGGGTTGGGGGCGCAATGAGCAGTTCTTC.

The gene calls are TRBV4-1 and TRBJ2-3; 9 positions agree with TRBD1. The CDR3 sequence is 15 residues long. Trimming removed 4 bases from V and 6 bases from J; junction bases left unmatched: 8. CDR1 and CDR2 (germline): MGHRA, YSYEKL. CDR3 DNA sequence: TGCGCCAGCAGCCCACCGGACAGGGGAGAGGATACGCAGTATTTT. Its translation: CASSPPDRGEDTQYF.

The chain joins TRBV5-4 to TRBJ1-4, with D possibly TRBD1 on 6 matching bases. V lost 4 bases, J lost 5 bases, and 12 bases lay in between. This CDR3 contains 14 residues. Looked up from germline, CDR1 is SGHNT and CDR2 is YYREEE (reference sequence). DNA for the CDR3: TGTGCCAGCAGCCCCCAGGGGCGGAATGAAAAACTGTTTTTT. Translation gives CASSPQGRNEKLFF.

The chain combines TRBV5-4 with TRBJ2-5, with a tentative D call TRBD2 (5 bases). Trimming took 3 bases from V and 2 from J, leaving 11 bases between them. Germline-derived CDR1 and CDR2 are SGHNT and YYREEE (reference sequence). The CDR3 is 14 residues long. As DNA, the CDR3 is TGTGCCAGCAGCTCGGGATTACAACAAGAGACCCAGTACTTC. Translation: CASSSGLQQETQYF. Full variable domain (outside the CDR3, taken from reference TRBV5-4 and TRBJ2-5): ETGVTQSPTHLIKTRGQQVTLRCSSQSGHNTVSWYQQALGQGPQFIFQYYREEENGRGNFPPRFSGLQFPNYSSELNVNALELDDSALYLCASSSGLQQETQYFGPGTRLLVL.

V usage is TRBV28 and J usage is TRBJ2-5; TRBD1 matches at 8 bases. The CDR3 has 12 amino acids. Germline assignment: CDR1 MDHEN and CDR2 SYDVKM. Germline trimming cut 6 bases from V and 7 bases from J; bases unmatched to any gene: 4. CDR3 DNA sequence: TGTGCCAGCAGCAGGGGGCAGGGGACCCAGTACTTC. The encoded protein is CASSRGQGTQYF.

The V call is TRBV29-1, the J call TRBJ2-5, with 7 bases matching TRBD1. V trimming: 1 base; J trimming: 0 bases; junction bases outside the gene matches: 11. The CDR3 is made up of 17 amino acids. CDR1 is SQVTM, CDR2 ANQGSEA, per germline. DNA for the CDR3: TGCAGCGTTGAAGTGAGGGTGACAGGGCTGTACCAAGAGACCCAGTACTTC. It translates to CSVEVRVTGLYQETQYF.

This rearrangement joins TRBV27 to TRBJ2-1; D possibly corresponds to TRBD2 (5 bases). The V gene lost 5 bases and the J gene lost 9 bases, with 8 bases spanning the gap. Germline assignment: CDR1 MNHEY and CDR2 SMNVEV (reference sequence). The CDR3 has 11 residues. The CDR3 DNA is TGTGCCAGCAGTGGGAGTTTTGAGCAGTTCTTC. Its protein product is CASSGSFEQFF.

The chain employs TRBV5-4 and TRBJ2-3; D is perhaps TRBD1 or TRBD2 (5 bases each). Looked up from germline, CDR1 is SGHNT and CDR2 is YYREEE (reference sequence). The CDR3 is 12 residues long. The V end was cut by 5 bases, the J end by 4 bases, with 8 bases between. The DNA for the CDR3 is TGTGCCAGCAGGGGGACCGCAGATACGCAGTATTTT. Amino acid sequence: CASRGTADTQYF.

This clone was observed a handful of times. The V and J genes are TRBV6-1 and TRBJ1-4; maybe TRBD1 (5 bases). The germline gives CDR1 MNHNS, CDR2 SASEGT. The CDR3 extends over 14 amino acids. With 6 bases removed from V and 10 bases from J, the gap between germline ends came to 18 bases. CDR3 region: CASREGFVGAKLFF. DNA of the CDR3: TGTGCCAGCAGAGAGGGGTTCGTAGGGGCAAAACTGTTTTTT.

The V and J genes are TRBV4-1 and TRBJ1-1; TRBD1 agrees at 9 bases. The V gene's germline CDR1 is MGHRA and CDR2 YSYEKL. V lost 0 bases, J lost 5 bases, and 4 bases stayed unmatched. The CDR3 spans 15 residues. CDR3 loop: CASSQEGQGYTEAFF. CDR3 sequence (DNA): TGCGCCAGCAGCCAAGAAGGACAGGGGTATACTGAAGCTTTCTTT.

The V and J genes are TRBV29-1 and TRBJ1-2; TRBD1 agrees at 11 bases. The germline V gene encodes CDR1 SQVTM and CDR2 ANQGSEA. J lost 4 bases, V lost 7 bases, and 8 bases had no gene match. This CDR3 is built from 14 residues. Here the CDR3 reads CSASGQGAIYGYTF. For the CDR3, the DNA is TGCAGCGCCTCCGGACAGGGGGCAATCTATGGCTACACCTTC.

This clone was detected once. The rearrangement joins TRBV28 to TRBJ1-6, with 9 bases identical to TRBD1. In germline, CDR1 is MDHEN, CDR2 SYDVKM. Trimming took 3 bases from V and 7 from J; bases not matched to a gene: 1. CDR3 length: 14 amino acids. The CDR3 DNA follows: TGTGCCAGCAGTTTGGGACAGGGCAATTCACCCCTCCACTTT. Its translation is CASSLGQGNSPLHF.

The chain carries TRBV4-3 and TRBJ1-5; TRBD1 agrees at 10 bases. Germline CDR1 is LGHNA and CDR2 is YSLEER. With V trimmed by 1 base and J by 5 bases, 2 bases remained unmatched. The CDR3 runs to 15 residues. The CDR3 region is CASSQGQGADQPQHF. In nucleotides, the CDR3 is TGCGCCAGCAGCCAAGGACAGGGGGCGGATCAGCCCCAGCATTTT.